What follows describes a single T cell receptor (beta chain). Its antigen is currently unknown. V shed 6 bases and J 4 bases; nucleotides not matched to a gene: 8. The germline V gene encodes CDR1 SEHNR and CDR2 FQNEAQ (reference sequence). CDR3 length equals 15 residues. The entry originates in a study of STAT5B mutations in CD4+ large granular lymphocyte leukemia. Findings and caveats of the study: Top patient clones used TRBV06 genes more often: 8/27 versus 2/35 in controls.

Data came from immunoSEQ multiplex PCR; TCRdb stores just in-frame clones and leaves some out. The table shows almost 30,000 clones, with under 85% occurring only once. The sequence was collected from a human donor in good health. J is TRBJ2-5 and V is TRBV7-9; 10 bases fit TRBD2. The sample taken for sequencing was CD4+ T cells from blood buffy coats. CDR3 loop: CASSTSSGGRETQYF. The CDR3 bases are TGTGCCAGCAGTACGTCTAGCGGGGGTCGAGAGACCCAGTACTTC.